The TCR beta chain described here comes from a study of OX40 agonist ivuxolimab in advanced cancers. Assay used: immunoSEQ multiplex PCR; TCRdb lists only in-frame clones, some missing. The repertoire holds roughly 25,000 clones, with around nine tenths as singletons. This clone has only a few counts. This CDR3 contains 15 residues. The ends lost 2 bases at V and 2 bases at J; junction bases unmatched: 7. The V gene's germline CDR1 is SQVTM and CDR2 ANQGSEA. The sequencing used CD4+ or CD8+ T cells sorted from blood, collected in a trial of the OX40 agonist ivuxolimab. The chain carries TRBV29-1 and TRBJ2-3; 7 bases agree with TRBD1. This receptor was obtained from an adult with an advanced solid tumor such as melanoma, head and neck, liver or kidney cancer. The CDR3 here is CSVEKTGVFTDTQYF. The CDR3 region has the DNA TGCAGCGTTGAAAAAACAGGGGTCTTCACAGATACGCAGTATTTT.